Shown below are 24 T cell receptor beta chains from a single sample sequenced in a study of T cell responses to AZD1222 COVID-19 vaccine. Repertoires were generated with immunoSEQ multiplex PCR, while TCRdb's copy carries only in-frame clones and drops some. The sample carries 150,000 or so clones, around nine tenths recorded once. Sequenced material: peripheral blood, taken on day 0 of AZD1222 vaccination. Every receptor here comes from an adult in good health.

The chain links TRBV2 to TRBJ2-2; D uncertain. Germline CDR1 is SNHLY and CDR2 is FYNNEI. The CDR3 length is 12 residues. V lost 5 bases, J lost 6 bases, and 7 bases lay in between. The CDR3 DNA is TGTGCCAGCAGTTCTGCGGCCGGGGAGCTGTTTTTT. Protein product: CASSSAAGELFF.

CDR3: CASSPDPGRLRSPKREQYF. The CDR3 nucleotides are TGTGCCAGCTCACCCGACCCCGGGAGACTCAGGAGCCCTAAGCGGGAGCAGTACTTC. V gene TRBV18 combines with J gene TRBJ2-7; a weak D match, TRBD2 (6 bases). Germline-derived CDR1 and CDR2 are KGHSH and LQKENI. The V gene lost 3 bases and the J gene lost 7 bases, with 31 bases spanning the gap. The CDR3 totals 19 residues.

V gene TRBV7-8 combines with J gene TRBJ2-1, with D unclear. CDR1 and CDR2 (germline): SGHVS, FQNEAQ. Deletions cut 6 bases from V and 8 bases from J, with 14 bases between. This CDR3 is built from 13 residues. The CDR3 spells CASRPSGFDEQFF. The CDR3 nucleotides are TGTGCCAGCAGGCCCAGTGGCTTTGATGAGCAGTTCTTC.

The chain is built from TRBV19 and TRBJ2-2, with D perhaps matching TRBD1 (5 bases). The CDR3 sequence is 15 residues long. Germline V gives CDR1 LNHDA, CDR2 SQIVND (reference sequence). V lost 8 bases and J 0 bases, leaving 13 bases between the germline ends. CDR3 sequence (DNA): TGTGCCAGTCTGGAGACAGATGCGAACACCGGGGAGCTGTTTTTT. Amino acids: CASLETDANTGELFF.

The chain joins TRBV7-2 to TRBJ1-6; possible D gene TRBD1, 6 bases. V lost 5 bases, J lost 5 bases, and 13 bases lay in between. The CDR3 is 15 amino acids. Germline V gene lookup returns CDR1 SGHTA and CDR2 FQGNSA. Here the CDR3 reads CASSAQQGNNSPLHF. Here the CDR3 DNA reads TGTGCCAGCAGCGCTCAACAGGGTAATAATTCACCCCTCCACTTT. Using reference TRBV7-2 and TRBJ1-6 for the parts outside the CDR3, the full variable domain is GAGVSQSPSNKVTEKGKDVELRCDPISGHTALYWYRQSLGQGLEFLIYFQGNSAPDKSGLPSDRFSAERTGGSVSTLTIQRTQQEDSAVYLCASSAQQGNNSPLHFGNGTRLTVT.

V is TRBV19 and J is TRBJ1-2; D gene uncertain. Germline assignment: CDR1 LNHDA and CDR2 SQIVND (reference sequence). This CDR3 contains 11 residues. V lost 3 bases, J lost 1 base, and 0 bases lay in between. The CDR3 coding sequence is TGTGCCAGTAGTATTAACTATGGCTACACCTTC. It specifies CASSINYGYTF.

This chain joins TRBV5-4 and TRBJ1-2; D not resolved. The CDR3 loop spans 15 amino acids. Germline lookup yields CDR1 SGHNT and CDR2 YYREEE (reference sequence). Deletions cut 4 bases from V and 2 bases from J, with 15 bases between. Here the CDR3 reads CASSPVAVSNYGYTF. As DNA, the CDR3 is TGTGCCAGCAGCCCAGTAGCGGTTAGCAACTATGGCTACACCTTC.

The V and J genes are TRBV5-4 and TRBJ2-1, with D hard to call. The CDR3 totals 13 residues. Germline V gives CDR1 SGHNT, CDR2 YYREEE (reference sequence). V was pared by 4 bases and J by 6 bases, with 11 bases between. The CDR3 loop reads CASSPGRSNEQFF. For the CDR3, the DNA is TGTGCCAGCAGCCCAGGACGGTCCAATGAGCAGTTCTTC. The whole variable domain, remainder taken from reference TRBV5-4 and TRBJ2-1, is ETGVTQSPTHLIKTRGQQVTLRCSSQSGHNTVSWYQQALGQGPQFIFQYYREEENGRGNFPPRFSGLQFPNYSSELNVNALELDDSALYLCASSPGRSNEQFFGPGTRLTVL.

The chain is built from TRBV20-1 and TRBJ2-7; D is unclear. From germline, CDR1 is DFQATT and CDR2 SNEGSKA (reference sequence). Between the trimmed V and J ends, which lost 3 bases and 1 base, there was a span of 13 bases. This CDR3 is built from 14 residues. In DNA form, the CDR3 reads TGCAGTGCTAGTGAGGAGACCTTTTCCTACGAGCAGTACTTC. It encodes CSASEETFSYEQYF.

This clone is a singleton in its sample. The chain joins TRBV7-2 to TRBJ1-1, with D perhaps TRBD1 (5 bases). CDR1 SGHTA and CDR2 FQGNSA come from the germline V gene. This CDR3 is 15 amino acids long. Trimming shortened V by 4 bases and J by 5 bases, and 17 bases separated the two germline ends. DNA of the CDR3: TGTGCCAGCAGCTCCCCGATAGGTTGGGGGACTGAAGCTTTCTTT. Translation: CASSSPIGWGTEAFF.

The gene calls are TRBV3-1 (or the pseudogene TRBV3-2) and TRBJ2-5; 7 nucleotides match TRBD2. The CDR3 runs 14 residues. J was trimmed by 5 bases and V by 7 bases; bases with no gene match: 10. Per the germline V gene, CDR1 is LGHDT and CDR2 is YNNKEL (reference sequence). In DNA, the CDR3 is TGTGCCAGCAACGGCAGGGAGGGAATGGAGACCCAGTACTTC. Protein: CASNGREGMETQYF.

The rearrangement uses TRBV11-2 and TRBJ2-3, with D maybe TRBD2 (5 bases). The CDR3 loop spans 14 amino acids. Per germline, CDR1 SGHAT and CDR2 FQNNGV. Trimming stripped 3 bases from V and 4 bases from J, with 11 bases between. The CDR3 protein is CASSLGGSPDTQYF. CDR3 bases: TGTGCCAGCAGCTTGGGTGGGAGTCCAGATACGCAGTATTTT.

The chain joins TRBV10-3 to TRBJ2-1; D is unresolved. V was pared by 6 bases and J by 8 bases, with 5 bases between. CDR3 length equals 10 residues. From germline, CDR1 is ENHRY and CDR2 SYGVKD. Written as DNA, the CDR3 is TGTGCCATCAGCGTATATGAGCAGTTCTTC. The encoded protein is CAISVYEQFF.

The V gene is TRBV7-2, the J gene TRBJ2-1; D uncertain. Germline V gene data show CDR1 as SGHTA and CDR2 as FQGNSA. Trimming left V 5 bases short and J 9 bases short, with 8 bases between. The CDR3 is 11 residues long. CDR3 region: CASSPLSEQFF. CDR3 in DNA: TGTGCCAGCAGCCCGCTCAGTGAGCAGTTCTTC.

In its sample, this clone was seen once. The V gene is TRBV9, the J gene TRBJ2-5, with 7 bases identical to TRBD1. The CDR3 spans 16 residues. Germline assignment: CDR1 SGDLS and CDR2 YYNGEE. Trimming cost V 3 bases and J 5 bases; bases outside gene matches: 13. The CDR3 here is CASSASQGESGETQYF. CDR3 bases: TGTGCCAGCAGCGCATCCCAGGGGGAGTCGGGTGAGACCCAGTACTTC.

The chain uses TRBV29-1 and TRBJ1-1; TRBD1 is a possible D gene (5 bases). V was trimmed by 3 bases and J by 6 bases, leaving 5 bases between them. There are 10 residues in the CDR3. Germline assignment: CDR1 SQVTM and CDR2 ANQGSEA. The CDR3 nucleotides are TGCAGCGTTGACAGGGCTGAAGCTTTCTTT. Translated, it gives CSVDRAEAFF.

The chain recombines TRBV10-1 with TRBJ1-2; D possibly corresponds to TRBD1 (6 bases). Germline V gene data show CDR1 as WNHNN and CDR2 as SYGVQD (reference sequence). The CDR3 has 15 residues. Trimming shortened V by 10 bases and J by 0 bases, and 18 bases separated the two germline ends. The CDR3 nucleotides are TGCGCCACCAGGGAAAACAGGGTAGCTAACTATGGCTACACCTTC. This codes for CATRENRVANYGYTF.

The chain links TRBV3-1 (or the pseudogene TRBV3-2) to TRBJ1-1; weak D call: TRBD1 (5 bases). Trimming removed 4 bases at V and 0 bases at J, with 15 bases between. Germline CDR1 reads LGHDT; CDR2 reads YNNKEL (reference sequence). The CDR3 is 16 residues long. The CDR3: CASSPRRGLVNTEAFF. The CDR3 DNA sequence: TGTGCCAGCAGCCCCCGACGGGGGTTGGTGAACACTGAAGCTTTCTTT.

The chain joins TRBV13 to TRBJ2-1, with TRBD2 identical over 7 bases. Trimming at V came to 5 bases and at J to 5 bases, leaving 9 bases not matched to a gene. There are 15 residues in the CDR3. From germline, CDR1 is PRHDT and CDR2 FYEKMQ (reference sequence). CDR3 DNA sequence: TGTGCCAGCAGCCGGAAAAGCGGGATGCACAATGAGCAGTTCTTC. This sequence encodes CASSRKSGMHNEQFF.

The chain links TRBV9 to TRBJ1-3; D gene uncertain. Trimming stripped 0 bases from V and 0 bases from J, with 13 bases between. Germline loops: CDR1 SGDLS, CDR2 YYNGEE. This CDR3 spans 17 amino acids. The CDR3 spells CASSVEGGSASGNTIYF. CDR3 bases: TGTGCCAGCAGCGTAGAAGGAGGGTCCGCCTCTGGAAACACCATATATTTT.

The J gene is TRBJ1-1, the V gene TRBV5-4; D is uncertain. Germline lookup yields CDR1 SGHNT and CDR2 YYREEE (reference sequence). V shed 0 bases and J shed 3 bases, with 9 bases lying between them. The CDR3 spans 14 residues. The CDR3 DNA is TGTGCCAGCAGCTTGGAGGGAACGTACACTGAAGCTTTCTTT. Residues: CASSLEGTYTEAFF. Full variable domain (outside the CDR3, taken from reference TRBV5-4 and TRBJ1-1): ETGVTQSPTHLIKTRGQQVTLRCSSQSGHNTVSWYQQALGQGPQFIFQYYREEENGRGNFPPRFSGLQFPNYSSELNVNALELDDSALYLCASSLEGTYTEAFFGQGTRLTVV.

J is TRBJ2-3 and V is TRBV7-9, with D unresolved. This CDR3 spans 13 amino acids. V lost 3 bases to trimming and J lost 4 bases, with 8 bases between them. Germline CDR1 reads SEHNR; CDR2 reads FQNEAQ (reference sequence). Written as DNA, the CDR3 is TGTGCCAGCAGCTTGGATCCGGCAGATACGCAGTATTTT. This sequence encodes CASSLDPADTQYF.

This clone was observed a single time. The chain recombines TRBV6-2 or TRBV6-3 with TRBJ2-7; 8 bases are shared with TRBD2. The V gene's germline CDR1 is MNHEY and CDR2 SVGEGT. J lost 4 bases, V lost 6 bases, and 8 bases had no gene match. The CDR3 runs 14 residues. The DNA of the CDR3 is TGTGCCAGCAGCTCGAGAGCGGGAGCGTACGAGCAGTACTTC. It is translated as CASSSRAGAYEQYF.

The chain couples TRBV19 to TRBJ2-7; 9 bases align to TRBD2. The CDR3 is 15 amino acids. V was clipped by 6 bases and J by 6 bases; unmatched bases: 12. Germline loops: CDR1 LNHDA, CDR2 SQIVND (reference sequence). DNA of the CDR3: TGTGCCAGTAGCCCCATAGCGGGAGAGGGTTCCGAGCAGTACTTC. It is translated as CASSPIAGEGSEQYF.